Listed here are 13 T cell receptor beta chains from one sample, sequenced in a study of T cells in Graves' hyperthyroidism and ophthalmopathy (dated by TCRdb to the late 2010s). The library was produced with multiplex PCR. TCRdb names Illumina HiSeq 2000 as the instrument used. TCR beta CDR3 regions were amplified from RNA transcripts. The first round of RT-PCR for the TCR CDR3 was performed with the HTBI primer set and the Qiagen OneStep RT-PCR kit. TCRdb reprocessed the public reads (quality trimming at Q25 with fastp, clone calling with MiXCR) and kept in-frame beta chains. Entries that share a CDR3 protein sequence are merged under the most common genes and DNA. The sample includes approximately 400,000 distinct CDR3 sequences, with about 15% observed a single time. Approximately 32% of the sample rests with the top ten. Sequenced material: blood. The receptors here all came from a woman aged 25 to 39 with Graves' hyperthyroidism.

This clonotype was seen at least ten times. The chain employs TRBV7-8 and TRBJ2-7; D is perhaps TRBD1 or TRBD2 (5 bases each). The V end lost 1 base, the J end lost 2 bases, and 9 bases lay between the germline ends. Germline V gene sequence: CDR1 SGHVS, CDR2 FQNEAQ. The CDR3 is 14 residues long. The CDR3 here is CASSLGDGTYEQYF. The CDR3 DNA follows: TGTGCCAGCAGCTTAGGGGACGGGACCTACGAGCAGTACTTC.

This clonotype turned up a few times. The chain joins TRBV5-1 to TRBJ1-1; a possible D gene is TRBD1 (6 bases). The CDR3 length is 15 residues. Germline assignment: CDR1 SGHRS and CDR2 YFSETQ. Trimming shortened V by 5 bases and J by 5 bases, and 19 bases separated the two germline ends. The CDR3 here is CASSQGSVLGTEAFF. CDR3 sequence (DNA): TGCGCCAGCAGTCAGGGGTCCGTTTTAGGGACTGAAGCTTTCTTT.

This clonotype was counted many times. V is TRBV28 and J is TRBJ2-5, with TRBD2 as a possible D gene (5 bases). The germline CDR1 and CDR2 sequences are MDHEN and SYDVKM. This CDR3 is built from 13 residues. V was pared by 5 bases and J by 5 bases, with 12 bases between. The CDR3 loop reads CASSTLAYETQYF. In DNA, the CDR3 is TGTGCCAGCAGTACCTTAGCGTACGAGACCCAGTACTTC.

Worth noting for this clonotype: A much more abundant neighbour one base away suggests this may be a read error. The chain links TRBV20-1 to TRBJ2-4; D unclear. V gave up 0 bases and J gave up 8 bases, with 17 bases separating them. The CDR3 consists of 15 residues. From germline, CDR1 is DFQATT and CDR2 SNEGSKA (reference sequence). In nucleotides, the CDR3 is TGCAGTGCTAGAGATGGTATGAGACAAGGAGACATTCAGTACTTC. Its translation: CSARDGMRQGDIQYF.

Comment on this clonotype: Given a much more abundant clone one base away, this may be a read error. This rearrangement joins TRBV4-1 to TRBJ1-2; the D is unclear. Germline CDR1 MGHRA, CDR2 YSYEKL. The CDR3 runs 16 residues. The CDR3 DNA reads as TGCGCCAGCAGCCAAGAGGTCACAGATCCTCGCTATGGCTACGCCTTC. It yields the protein CASSQEVTDPRYGYAF.

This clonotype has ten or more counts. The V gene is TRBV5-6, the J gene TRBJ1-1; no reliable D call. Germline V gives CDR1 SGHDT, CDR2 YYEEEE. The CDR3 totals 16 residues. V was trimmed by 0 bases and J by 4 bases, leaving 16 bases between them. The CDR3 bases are TGTGCCAGCAGCTTGGAATCACGGTTAGTAGGCACTGAAGCTTTCTTT. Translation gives CASSLESRLVGTEAFF.

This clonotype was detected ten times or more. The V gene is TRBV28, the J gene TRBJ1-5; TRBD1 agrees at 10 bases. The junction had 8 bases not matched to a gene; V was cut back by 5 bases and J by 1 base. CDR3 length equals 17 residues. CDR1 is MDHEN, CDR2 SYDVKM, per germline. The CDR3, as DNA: TGTGCCAGCAGTCCCCCCGGGACAGGGGACAGCAATCAGCCCCAGCATTTT. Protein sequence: CASSPPGTGDSNQPQHF.

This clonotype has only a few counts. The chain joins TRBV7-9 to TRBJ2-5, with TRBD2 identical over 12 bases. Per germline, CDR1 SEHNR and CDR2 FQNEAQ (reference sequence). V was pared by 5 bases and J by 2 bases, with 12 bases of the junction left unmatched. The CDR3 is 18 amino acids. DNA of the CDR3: TGTGCCAGCAGCCCGTCCGGTACTAGCGGGAGGCCACAAGAGACCCAGTACTTC. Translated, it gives CASSPSGTSGRPQETQYF. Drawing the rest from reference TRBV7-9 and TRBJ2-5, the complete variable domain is DTGVSQNPRHKITKRGQNVTFRCDPISEHNRLYWYRQTLGQGPEFLTYFQNEAQLEKSRLLSDRFSAERPKGSFSTLEIQRTEQGDSAMYLCASSPSGTSGRPQETQYFGPGTRLLVL.

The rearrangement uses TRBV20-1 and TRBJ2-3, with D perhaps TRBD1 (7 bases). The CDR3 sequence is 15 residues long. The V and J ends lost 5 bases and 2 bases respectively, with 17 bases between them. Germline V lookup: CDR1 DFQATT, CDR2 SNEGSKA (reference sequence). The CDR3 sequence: CSAGDGGGYTDTQYF. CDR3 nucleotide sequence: TGCAGTGCTGGCGACGGAGGGGGCTACACAGATACGCAGTATTTT.

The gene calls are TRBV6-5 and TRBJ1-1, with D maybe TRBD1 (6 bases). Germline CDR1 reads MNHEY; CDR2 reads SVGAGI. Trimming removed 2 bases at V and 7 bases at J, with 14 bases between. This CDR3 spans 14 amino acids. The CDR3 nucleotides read TGTGCCAGCAGTTACGATCGGGGGGCGAATGAAGCTTTCTTT. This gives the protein CASSYDRGANEAFF.

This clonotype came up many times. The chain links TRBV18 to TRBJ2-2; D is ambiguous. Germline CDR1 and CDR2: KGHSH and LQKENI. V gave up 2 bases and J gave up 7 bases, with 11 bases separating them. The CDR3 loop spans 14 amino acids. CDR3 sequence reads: CASSPGVMNGELFF. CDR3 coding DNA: TGTGCCAGCTCACCAGGGGTGATGAACGGGGAGCTGTTTTTT.

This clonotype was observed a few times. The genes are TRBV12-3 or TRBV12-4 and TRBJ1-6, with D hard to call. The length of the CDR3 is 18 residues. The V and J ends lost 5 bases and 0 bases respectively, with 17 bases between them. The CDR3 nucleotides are TGTGCCAGCAGTCCGGGGTCAGGCGCGAGCTCCTATAATTCACCCCTCCACTTT. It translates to CASSPGSGASSYNSPLHF.

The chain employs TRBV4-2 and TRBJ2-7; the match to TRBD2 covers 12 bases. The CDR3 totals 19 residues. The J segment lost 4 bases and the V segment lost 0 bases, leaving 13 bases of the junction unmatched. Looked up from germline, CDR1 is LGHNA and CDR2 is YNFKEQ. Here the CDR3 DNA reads TGTGCCAGCAGCCAAGATCTAGCGGGAGGGATATCCCAGGAGTACGAGCAGTACTTC. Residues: CASSQDLAGGISQEYEQYF.